Here is one TCR beta chain with its context. Its target is unknown. The PCR employed 60 Vbeta primers together with 13 Jbeta primers. Sequenced by immunoSEQ multiplex PCR; TCRdb stores in-frame clones only, minus some. This table holds 110,000 or so clones, around 77% found once. The V end lost 3 bases, the J end lost 7 bases, and 19 bases lay between the germline ends. This CDR3 is 15 amino acids long. CDR1 SGHDT and CDR2 YYEEEE come from the germline V gene. This entry belongs to a study of cytomegalovirus exposure and HLA in healthy donors. General study points: Roughly uniform sequencing depth across donors was assumed, possibly incorrectly. Previous analysis showed most TCR beta V segments were productive about 87% or about 30% of the time. HLA restriction was apparent for most CMV-associated TCR beta chains in a later analysis.

This sequence was found in a woman aged 25 to 39 in good health and CMV-seropositive. Sequenced: PBMCs. This chain joins TRBV5-6 and TRBJ1-1, with D hard to call. The CDR3 loop is CASSSDFLAVGEAFF. DNA for the CDR3: TGTGCCAGCAGCTCTGATTTTCTGGCAGTTGGTGAAGCTTTCTTT.